This T cell receptor beta chain came from a study of CD8 T cells in Susac syndrome. Comments on this clonotype: Its antigen is not known.

V lost 2 bases and J lost 0; bases outside the gene matches: 3. CDR1 and CDR2 (germline): MGHRA, YSYEKL. This CDR3 has 15 amino acids. Reverse transcription of about 0.5 to 1 ug RNA used random hexamers. Amplification of TCR beta CDR3 across 54 Vbeta and 13 Jbeta was performed with immunoSEQ multiplex PCR. In TCRdb, the immunoSEQ multiplex PCR reads were re-called with MiXCR into one record per CDR3 protein. In the table there are a few hundred thousand distinct CDR3 sequences, about 94% of which are singletons. Points from the study as a whole: It was acknowledged in the study that the number of individuals who were included in its TCR sequencing and HLA analysis was relatively small.

Source material: CD4+ T cells from PBMCs. This receptor was taken from a human donor with multiple sclerosis. The chain employs TRBV4-1 and TRBJ1-2, with 7 bases identical to TRBD1. CDR3: CASSQPTGANYGYTF. Here the CDR3 DNA reads TGCGCCAGCAGCCAACCTACAGGGGCTAACTATGGCTACACCTTC.